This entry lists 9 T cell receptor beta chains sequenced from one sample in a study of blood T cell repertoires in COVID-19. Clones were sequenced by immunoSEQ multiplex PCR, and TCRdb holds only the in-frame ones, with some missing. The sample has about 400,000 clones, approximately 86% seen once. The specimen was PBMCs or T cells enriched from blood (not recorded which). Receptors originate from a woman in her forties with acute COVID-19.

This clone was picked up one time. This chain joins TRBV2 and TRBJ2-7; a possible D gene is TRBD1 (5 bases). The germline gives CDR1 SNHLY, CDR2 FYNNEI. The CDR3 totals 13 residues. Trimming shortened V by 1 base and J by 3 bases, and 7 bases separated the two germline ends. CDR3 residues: CASSEDRGYEQYF. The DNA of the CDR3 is TGTGCCAGCAGTGAAGATAGGGGCTACGAGCAGTACTTC.

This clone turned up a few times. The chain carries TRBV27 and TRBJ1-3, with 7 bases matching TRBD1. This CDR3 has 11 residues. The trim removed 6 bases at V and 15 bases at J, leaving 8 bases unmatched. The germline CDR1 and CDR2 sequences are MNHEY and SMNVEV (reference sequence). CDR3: CASRQGLTEYF. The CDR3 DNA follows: TGTGCCAGCAGACAGGGGCTAACGGAATATTTT.

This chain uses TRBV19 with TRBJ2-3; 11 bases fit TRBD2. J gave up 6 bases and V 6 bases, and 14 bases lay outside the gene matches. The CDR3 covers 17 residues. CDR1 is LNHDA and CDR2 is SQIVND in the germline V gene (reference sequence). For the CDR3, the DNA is TGTGCCAGTAGGGAGATTTTTCTAGCGGGGGGTTTGGATACGCAGTATTTT. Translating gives CASREIFLAGGLDTQYF.

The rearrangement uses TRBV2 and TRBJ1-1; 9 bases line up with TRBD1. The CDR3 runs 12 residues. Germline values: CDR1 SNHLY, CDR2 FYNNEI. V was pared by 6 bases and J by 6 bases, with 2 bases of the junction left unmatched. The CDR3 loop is CASRRTGAEAFF. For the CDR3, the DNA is TGTGCCAGCAGGAGGACAGGGGCTGAAGCTTTCTTT.

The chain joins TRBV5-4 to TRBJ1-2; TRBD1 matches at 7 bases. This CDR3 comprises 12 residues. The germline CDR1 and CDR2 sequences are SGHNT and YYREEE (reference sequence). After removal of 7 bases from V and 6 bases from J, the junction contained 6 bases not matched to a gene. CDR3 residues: CASQRGLDGYTF. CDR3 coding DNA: TGTGCCAGCCAGAGGGGGCTGGATGGCTACACCTTC.

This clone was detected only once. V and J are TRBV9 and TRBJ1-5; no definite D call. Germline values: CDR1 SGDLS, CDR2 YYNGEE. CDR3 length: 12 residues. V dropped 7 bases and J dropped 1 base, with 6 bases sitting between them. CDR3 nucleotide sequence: TGTGCCAGCTGCGCGAGCAATCAGCCCCAGCATTTT. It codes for CASCASNQPQHF.

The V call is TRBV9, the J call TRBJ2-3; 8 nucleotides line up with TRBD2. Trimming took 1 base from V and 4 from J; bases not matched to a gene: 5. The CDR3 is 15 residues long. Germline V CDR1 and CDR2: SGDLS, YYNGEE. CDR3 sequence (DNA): TGTGCCAGCAGCGTACTCGGGGGGGCAGCAGATACGCAGTATTTT. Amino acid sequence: CASSVLGGAADTQYF.

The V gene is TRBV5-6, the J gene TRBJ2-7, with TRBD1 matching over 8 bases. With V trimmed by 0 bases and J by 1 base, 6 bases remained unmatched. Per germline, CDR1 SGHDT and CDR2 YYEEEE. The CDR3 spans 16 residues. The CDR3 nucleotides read TGTGCCAGCAGCTTGGGAGGGACAGGTCATTCCTACGAGCAGTACTTC. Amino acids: CASSLGGTGHSYEQYF.

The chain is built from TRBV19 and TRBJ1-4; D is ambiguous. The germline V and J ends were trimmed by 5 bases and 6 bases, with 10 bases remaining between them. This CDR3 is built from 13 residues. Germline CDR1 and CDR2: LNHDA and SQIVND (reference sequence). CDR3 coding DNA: TGTGCCAGTAGTTCTCGGTTTGATGAAAAACTGTTTTTT. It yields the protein CASSSRFDEKLFF.